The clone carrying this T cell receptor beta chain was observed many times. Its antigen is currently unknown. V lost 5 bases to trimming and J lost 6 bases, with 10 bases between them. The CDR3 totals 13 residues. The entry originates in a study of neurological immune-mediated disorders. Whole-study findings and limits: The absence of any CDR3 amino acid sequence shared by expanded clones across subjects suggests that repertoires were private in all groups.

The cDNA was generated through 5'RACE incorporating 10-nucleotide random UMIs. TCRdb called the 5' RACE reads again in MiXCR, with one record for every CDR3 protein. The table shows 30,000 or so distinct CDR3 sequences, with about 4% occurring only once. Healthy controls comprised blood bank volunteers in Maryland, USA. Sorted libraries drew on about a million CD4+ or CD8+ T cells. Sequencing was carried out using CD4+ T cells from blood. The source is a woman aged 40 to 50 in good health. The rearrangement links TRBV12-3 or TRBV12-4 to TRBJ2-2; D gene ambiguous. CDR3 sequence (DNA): TGTGCCAGCAGTCCGGTCGGAGCCGGGGAGCTGTTTTTT. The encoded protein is CASSPVGAGELFF.